Listed here are 27 T cell receptor beta chains from one sample, sequenced in a study of CD8+CD57+ T cells in acquired aplastic anemia listed by TCRdb under 2018. These reads were obtained on an Illumina HiSeq 2000. TCR beta VDJ combination and CDR3 sequence profiling used genomic DNA as the template. The public sequencing data were trimmed at Q25 with fastp and processed into clonotypes with MiXCR by TCRdb, which kept only in-frame beta chains. Under each unique CDR3 protein, matching rows form one entry showing the most common genes and DNA. The sample table contains some 190,000 distinct CDR3 sequences; only one count was recorded for about 47% of them. The ten largest clones capture under 3.5% of the sample. Sequencing used sorted CD4+, CD8+, or CD8+CD57+ T cells (not recorded which) from PBMCs. These receptors came from a human donor in good health.

This clonotype was seen just once. The V call is TRBV6-1, the J call TRBJ1-1; D gene uncertain. V was shortened by 7 bases and J by 7 bases, with 10 bases between the two germline ends. Per the germline V gene, CDR1 is MNHNS and CDR2 is SASEGT. The length of the CDR3 is 11 residues. The CDR3, as DNA: TGTGCCAGCAACTCAGTGGGTGAAGCTTTCTTT. Translation gives CASNSVGEAFF.

This clonotype is a singleton in its sample. This could be a read error, since a much larger clone is one nucleotide away. The gene calls are TRBV12-3 or TRBV12-4 and TRBJ1-2; D uncertain. The CDR3 runs to 15 residues. CDR3 sequence reads: CASSLVAGVPDGFTF. CDR3 sequence (DNA): TGTGCCAGCAGTTTAGTTGCGGGTGTCCCGGATGGCTTCACCTTC.

The chain is built from TRBV29-1 and TRBJ2-7; tentatively, D is TRBD1 (5 bases). V was clipped by 7 bases and J by 12 bases, with 25 bases between them. Germline CDR1 and CDR2: SQVTM and ANQGSEA. The CDR3 is made up of 13 amino acids. CDR3 in DNA: TGCAGCGCTCAGGGTCCCGGAACCTACGAGTGGTACTTC. It codes for CSAQGPGTYEWYF.

The chain employs TRBV2 and TRBJ1-2; the D is unclear. Deletions cut 2 bases from V and 8 bases from J, with 12 bases between. Germline CDR1 reads SNHLY; CDR2 reads FYNNEI. The CDR3 runs to 13 residues. CDR3 nucleotides: TGTGCCAGCAGTGAAACCCCCCGGGGAGGCTACACCTTC. Translated, it gives CASSETPRGGYTF. The full variable domain, its missing parts supplied by reference TRBV2 and TRBJ1-2, is EPEVTQTPSHQVTQMGQEVILRCVPISNHLYFYWYRQILGQKVEFLVSFYNNEISEKSEIFDDQFSVERPDGSNFTLKIRSTKLEDSAMYFCASSETPRGGYTFGSGTRLTVV.

This chain connects TRBV5-4 to TRBJ2-7; unclear D gene. Trimming removed 1 base from V and 2 bases from J, with 7 bases in between. Germline values: CDR1 SGHNT, CDR2 YYREEE (reference sequence). There are 13 residues in the CDR3. The CDR3 is CASSLYGPYEQYF. As DNA, the CDR3 is TGTGCCAGCAGCTTGTACGGTCCCTACGAGCAGTACTTC.

This chain links TRBV13 with TRBJ1-2; the D is unclear. The CDR3 extends over 15 amino acids. Germline CDR1 is PRHDT and CDR2 is FYEKMQ (reference sequence). The V gene lost 1 base and the J gene lost 1 base, with 10 bases spanning the gap. CDR3 sequence (DNA): TGTGCCAGCAGCTTAGATCCGGGGAATAACTATGGCTACACCTTC. Protein: CASSLDPGNNYGYTF.

This chain uses TRBV6-5 with TRBJ1-1; D is unresolved. Per germline, CDR1 MNHEY and CDR2 SVGAGI. The CDR3 spans 11 residues. Trimming stripped 7 bases from V and 8 bases from J, with 11 bases between. The CDR3 loop is CASKLGDEAFF. The CDR3, as DNA: TGTGCCAGCAAACTGGGAGACGAAGCTTTCTTT.

This clonotype was seen at least ten times. The chain recombines TRBV7-2 with TRBJ2-2; D is uncertain. Germline loops: CDR1 SGHTA, CDR2 FQGNSA. CDR3 size: 12 residues. The ends were cut back, 4 bases at V and 3 bases at J, with 3 bases in the middle. Here the CDR3 reads CASSYYTGELFF. The CDR3 nucleotides are TGTGCCAGCAGCTACTACACCGGGGAGCTGTTTTTT.

The rearrangement uses TRBV6-1 and TRBJ2-7; the D is unclear. The length of the CDR3 is 14 residues. Germline V lookup: CDR1 MNHNS, CDR2 SASEGT. The V and J ends lost 6 bases and 2 bases respectively, with 14 bases between them. The CDR3 here is CASSEMSITYEQYF. CDR3 coding DNA: TGTGCCAGCAGCGAAATGAGTATAACCTACGAGCAGTACTTC.

The rearrangement joins TRBV2 to TRBJ2-1; 7 nucleotides align to TRBD2. This CDR3 spans 14 amino acids. The V and J ends lost 7 bases and 9 bases, in that order; junction bases with no gene match: 12. CDR1 and CDR2 from the germline V gene are SNHLY and FYNNEI. CDR3 residues: CASTKVKASGEQFF. In nucleotides, the CDR3 is TGTGCCAGCACAAAGGTTAAGGCTAGCGGTGAGCAGTTCTTC.

CDR3 sequence: CSVKGAGSEAFF. CDR3 bases: TGCAGCGTAAAGGGAGCTGGGAGTGAAGCTTTCTTT. This chain uses TRBV29-1 with TRBJ1-1; D not certain. This CDR3 region has 12 residues. The germline V gene has CDR1 SQVTM and CDR2 ANQGSEA. Trimming shortened V by 6 bases and J by 7 bases, and 15 bases separated the two germline ends.

This clonotype was detected only a few times. The chain uses TRBV10-3 and TRBJ2-7; D unresolved. The V gene lost 5 bases and the J gene lost 4 bases, with 12 bases spanning the gap. The CDR3 loop spans 13 amino acids. Germline CDR1 ENHRY, CDR2 SYGVKD. CDR3 bases: TGTGCCATCAGTATTAGGCCCGTATACGAGCAGTACTTC. Translating it yields CAISIRPVYEQYF.

The table lists this clonotype with a few counts. V usage is TRBV30 and J usage is TRBJ1-5, with D uncertain. The CDR3 totals 14 residues. Trimming took off 1 base at V and 0 bases at J, with 7 bases between the two ends. Germline CDR1 is GTSNPN and CDR2 is SVGIG (reference sequence). CDR3 loop: CAWSGRNSNQPQHF. CDR3 in DNA: TGTGCCTGGAGTGGAAGGAATAGCAATCAGCCCCAGCATTTT.

In this sample, this clonotype turned up many times. The chain has TRBV2 and TRBJ1-1; no reliable D call. The CDR3 has 14 residues. V was shortened by 5 bases and J by 0 bases, with 10 bases between the two germline ends. Germline assignment: CDR1 SNHLY and CDR2 FYNNEI. The CDR3 DNA follows: TGTGCCAGCAGTTGGTTTTATTTGAACACTGAAGCTTTCTTT. Amino acid sequence: CASSWFYLNTEAFF. The full variable domain, in which reference TRBV2 and TRBJ1-1 provide the parts outside the CDR3, is EPEVTQTPSHQVTQMGQEVILRCVPISNHLYFYWYRQILGQKVEFLVSFYNNEISEKSEIFDDQFSVERPDGSNFTLKIRSTKLEDSAMYFCASSWFYLNTEAFFGQGTRLTVV.

This clonotype was detected only a few times. This chain uses TRBV20-1 with TRBJ2-1; the D gene is possibly TRBD1 (6 bases). The V end was cut by 6 bases, the J end by 3 bases, with 9 bases between. CDR3 length: 12 residues. Germline V gene lookup returns CDR1 DFQATT and CDR2 SNEGSKA (reference sequence). The CDR3 loop reads CSARTDYNEQFF. The CDR3 region has the DNA TGCAGTGCAAGGACAGACTACAATGAGCAGTTCTTC.

This clonotype has ten or more counts. The chain carries TRBV7-2 and TRBJ1-1; tentative D call: TRBD1 (5 bases). Germline V gene lookup returns CDR1 SGHTA and CDR2 FQGNSA. The germline V and J ends were trimmed by 2 bases and 0 bases, with 16 bases remaining between them. The CDR3 runs to 17 residues. CDR3 in amino acids: CASSLIRWGRMNTEAFF. DNA of the CDR3: TGTGCCAGCAGCTTAATTCGGTGGGGCAGGATGAACACTGAAGCTTTCTTT.

The chain uses TRBV6-5 and TRBJ2-6; D gene ambiguous. V lost 0 bases and J lost 0, with 9 bases in between. The CDR3 is 17 amino acids. Germline assignment: CDR1 MNHEY and CDR2 SVGAGI. The CDR3 region is CASSYSSSSSGANVLTF. The CDR3 DNA reads as TGTGCCAGCAGTTACTCGAGTTCTAGCTCTGGGGCCAACGTCCTGACTTTC.

This clonotype occurred a few times. The rearrangement uses TRBV6-2 or TRBV6-3 and TRBJ2-1; 9 bases agree with TRBD1. Germline loops: CDR1 MNHEY, CDR2 SVGEGT. The CDR3 is made up of 16 amino acids. V trimming: 5 bases; J trimming: 7 bases; junction bases outside the gene matches: 12. CDR3 DNA: TGTGCCAGCAGTCCCATCGACAGGGGGAGGGTAAATGAGCAGTTCTTC. This sequence encodes CASSPIDRGRVNEQFF.

This clonotype was observed many times. The V and J genes are TRBV11-2 and TRBJ2-3, with 14 bases matching TRBD2. CDR1 SGHAT and CDR2 FQNNGV come from the germline V gene. The CDR3 contains 16 residues. The J segment lost 2 bases and the V segment lost 5 bases, leaving 3 bases of the junction unmatched. The CDR3 reads CASSLTSGRATDTQYF. In DNA form, the CDR3 reads TGTGCCAGCAGCCTGACTAGCGGGAGGGCCACAGATACGCAGTATTTT. The variable domain in full, completed from reference TRBV11-2 and TRBJ2-3, reads EAGVAQSPRYKIIEKRQSVAFWCNPISGHATLYWYQQILGQGPKLLIQFQNNGVVDDSQLPKDRFSAERLKGVDSTLKIQPAKLEDSAVYLCASSLTSGRATDTQYFGPGTRLTVL.

V and J are TRBV29-1 and TRBJ1-4, with TRBD1 matching over 7 bases. The germline V gene encodes CDR1 SQVTM and CDR2 ANQGSEA. This CDR3 has 17 amino acids. With 3 bases clipped from V and 8 bases from J, the junction kept 18 bases outside the gene matches. The CDR3 sequence is CSVEGRPAGSGGEKLFF. The CDR3 DNA reads TGCAGCGTTGAGGGGCGTCCGGCAGGGTCAGGGGGAGAAAAACTGTTTTTT.

J is TRBJ2-7 and V is TRBV5-1; D gene uncertain. With 4 bases removed from V and 6 bases from J, the gap between germline ends came to 17 bases. The CDR3 loop spans 14 amino acids. CDR1 is SGHRS and CDR2 is YFSETQ in the germline V gene. In nucleotides, the CDR3 is TGCGCCAGCAGCCGTGACTCTCAGGACCGCGAGCAGTACTTC. Translation gives CASSRDSQDREQYF.

This clonotype has ten or more counts. CDR3 DNA: TGTGCCAGCTCCGGGGAAGCGGGAGGGTACGGAGAGACCCAGTACTTC. It specifies CASSGEAGGYGETQYF. The chain combines TRBV5-4 with TRBJ2-5; TRBD2 aligns across 10 bases. Germline loops: CDR1 SGHNT, CDR2 YYREEE (reference sequence). Germline trimming cut 7 bases from V and 4 bases from J; bases unmatched to any gene: 13. The CDR3 is 16 residues long. Complete variable domain (other parts from reference TRBV5-4 and TRBJ2-5): ETGVTQSPTHLIKTRGQQVTLRCSSQSGHNTVSWYQQALGQGPQFIFQYYREEENGRGNFPPRFSGLQFPNYSSELNVNALELDDSALYLCASSGEAGGYGETQYFGPGTRLLVL.

This chain links TRBV5-3 with TRBJ2-7; D is perhaps TRBD1 or TRBD2 (5 bases each). TRBV5-3 is flagged as an ORF with uncertain function. V dropped 8 bases and J dropped 2 bases, with 14 bases sitting between them. The CDR3 contains 13 residues. The DNA of the CDR3 is TGTGCCAGCAGCCTACGGGGACCCTACGAGCAGTACTTC. Translating it yields CASSLRGPYEQYF.

The chain is built from TRBV5-1 and TRBJ1-6, with 8 nucleotides matching TRBD1. CDR1 is SGHRS, CDR2 YFSETQ, per germline. Trimming at V came to 5 bases and at J to 15 bases, leaving 16 bases not matched to a gene. The CDR3 contains 15 residues. The CDR3 DNA reads as TGCGCCAGCAGATCGACCCAAACAGGACAGGGTCGCCTCCACTTT. This codes for CASRSTQTGQGRLHF. The entire variable domain, with the rest obtained from reference TRBV5-1 and TRBJ1-6, is as follows: KAGVTQTPRYLIKTRGQQVTLSCSPISGHRSVSWYQQTPGQGLQFLFEYFSETQRNKGNFPGRFSGRQFSNSRSEMNVSTLELGDSALYLCASRSTQTGQGRLHFGNGTRLTVT.

This clonotype was picked up a small number of times. The genes are TRBV7-9 and TRBJ1-6; unclear D gene. The CDR3 has 15 amino acids. V lost 2 bases, J lost 6 bases, and 11 bases lay in between. CDR1 SEHNR and CDR2 FQNEAQ come from the germline V gene (reference sequence). The CDR3 DNA reads TGTGCCAGCAGCTTATTGGGCTCGGGTAATTCACCCCTCCACTTT. It translates to CASSLLGSGNSPLHF.

The chain is built from TRBV9 and TRBJ2-1; 7 bases are shared with TRBD2. Trimming removed 0 bases from V and 2 bases from J; junction bases left unmatched: 11. The CDR3 spans 18 residues. In germline, CDR1 is SGDLS, CDR2 YYNGEE. The CDR3 DNA is TGTGCCAGCAGCGTAGGTGGGGGGAGGGAGTTTCCCTACAATGAGCAGTTCTTC. This codes for CASSVGGGREFPYNEQFF.

This sequence joins TRBV2 and TRBJ1-1; D call uncertain. The germline CDR1 and CDR2 sequences are SNHLY and FYNNEI. The CDR3 extends over 14 amino acids. Trimming removed 2 bases at V and 0 bases at J, with 7 bases between. CDR3 in DNA: TGTGCCAGCAGTGAAACCTGGATGAACACTGAAGCTTTCTTT. It codes for CASSETWMNTEAFF. The whole variable domain, remainder taken from reference TRBV2 and TRBJ1-1, is EPEVTQTPSHQVTQMGQEVILRCVPISNHLYFYWYRQILGQKVEFLVSFYNNEISEKSEIFDDQFSVERPDGSNFTLKIRSTKLEDSAMYFCASSETWMNTEAFFGQGTRLTVV.